This T cell receptor (beta chain) was recovered during a study of early T cells in non-severe SARS-CoV-2 infection. The trim removed 5 bases at V and 6 bases at J, leaving 8 bases unmatched. The CDR3 has 14 residues. CDR1 is SGHRS, CDR2 YFSETQ, per germline. This clonotype was observed a handful of times. TCRdb independently ran MiXCR on the 5' RACE reads; one entry per CDR3 protein. The data contain tens of thousands of distinct CDR3 sequences, more than 10% of them singletons. The V call is TRBV5-1, the J call TRBJ2-3, with 8 bases identical to TRBD2. The clonotype originates from an adult who was a healthcare worker with PCR-confirmed SARS-CoV-2 infection or an uninfected control (not recorded which). The sequencing input was whole blood. This chain's CDR3 is CASRISAGADTQYF. The CDR3 nucleotides read TGCGCCAGCAGGATTTCAGCGGGGGCGGATACGCAGTATTTT.